This T cell receptor (beta chain) was observed in a study of T cells after yellow fever vaccination. Study summary: Preparing low-cell-number fractions relied on SMART-Seq v4 Ultra Low Input. Study-wide results and limits: Clones from primary vaccination mostly reappeared after the booster (around 97% CD4, 88% CD8). CD4 and CD8 compartments shared a small share of clonotypes, likely from convergent recombination.

This clonotype was recorded at least ten times. Its antigen remains unknown. One entry per CDR3 protein, called by TCRdb with MiXCR from the 5' RACE reads. The sample contains around 360,000 distinct CDR3 sequences, under 14% of which appear only once. Trimming shortened V by 3 bases and J by 7 bases, and 13 bases separated the two germline ends. Germline CDR1 reads DFQATT; CDR2 reads SNEGSKA (reference sequence). This CDR3 is built from 14 residues. The V and J genes are TRBV20-1 and TRBJ1-6, with unresolved D. The sequencing used PBMCs, collected on the day of the first yellow fever vaccination. This clonotype was obtained from a man younger than 35 who received the YFV17D yellow fever vaccine. CDR3: CSASGGPLNSPLHF. CDR3 bases: TGCAGTGCTAGTGGCGGGCCGTTGAATTCACCCCTCCACTTT.